This T cell receptor (beta chain) emerged from a study of blood T cell repertoires in COVID-19. At the level of the study: Acute-phase and convalescent COVID-19 samples originated in the United States, Italy and Spain.

Sequencing was performed with immunoSEQ multiplex PCR; in TCRdb, only in-frame clones are kept and a portion is missing. The sample yields roughly 200,000 clones, 65% to 85% seen once. Trimming removed 1 base from V and 7 bases from J, with 11 bases in between. Germline values: CDR1 LGHDT, CDR2 YNNKEL (reference sequence). The CDR3 contains 15 residues. This chain uses TRBV3-1 (or the pseudogene TRBV3-2) with TRBJ1-6; D not certain. The specimen sequenced was peripheral blood. This TCR was sampled from a woman between 25 and 40 years old with COVID-19, enrolled during active disease. CDR3 sequence reads: CASSQAVEGNSPLHF. The CDR3 coding sequence is TGTGCCAGCAGCCAAGCTGTTGAGGGCAATTCACCCCTCCACTTT.